The clone carrying this T cell receptor (beta chain) was counted only a few times. No antigen is known for it. A far larger clone is one base from this, pointing to a likely read error. This record belongs to a study of regulatory T cells in long-lasting Graves disease. Whole-study context: Patients with persistent Graves' disease had over 5 years of antithyroid drugs and persistent TSH receptor antibodies. Whole-study findings and limits: Patients with persistent disease showed a bias toward TRBV28, TRBJ1-2 and TRBJ2-5. Persistent patients shared more public clonotypes (approximately 2,700) than newly diagnosed patients (around 910).

Germline V gene sequence: CDR1 SGHTA, CDR2 FQGNSA. The CDR3 has 12 amino acids. Arm-PCR of CDR3 regions with iRepertoire HTBI primers generated TCR beta libraries. TCRdb re-called the multiplex PCR reads with MiXCR, one entry per CDR3 protein. The top ten clones hold roughly 50% of a sample with 250,000 to 300,000 distinct CDR3 sequences, 22% of them seen once. Time point meaning: persistent/refractory GD, antithyroid drugs over 5 years with positive TRAb. With RNA extracted from PBMCs as input, the TCR library was made. Patients with Graves' disease were diagnosed by American Thyroid Association guidelines.

The chain employs TRBV7-2 and TRBJ2-5; D call uncertain. This clonotype was obtained from a female donor with Graves disease. Sequenced here: peripheral blood mononuclear cells (PBMCs), sampled when the disease was refractory, from a patient treated with antithyroid drugs. CDR3 protein: CASGLVQETQYF. CDR3 in DNA: TGTGCCAGCGGCTTGGTTCAAGAGACCCAGTACTTC.